This T cell receptor (beta chain) comes out of a study of blood T cells in healthy people across ages. General observations from the study: It was the long-lived donors that had more naive CD4+ cells and higher diversity than aged donors.

PCR was performed a second time for about 6 to 12 cycles using a sample-barcoded 5' primer and a J-beta primer mix. TCRdb used MiXCR to reprocess the 5' RACE reads, holding one entry per CDR3 protein. The sample lists fewer than 700,000 distinct CDR3 sequences; over 40% were seen once. This clonotype occurred a few times. What it binds is unknown. The receptor comes from a man older than 75 in good health. Source material: blood.

CDR3 in amino acids: CATSREGTSGSGREQFF. The CDR3 nucleotides read TGTGCCACCAGCAGAGAGGGGACTAGCGGGAGTGGTAGGGAGCAGTTCTTC. V is TRBV15 and J is TRBJ2-1; 14 bases are a match to TRBD2. The length of the CDR3 is 17 residues. CDR1 is LNHNV and CDR2 is YYDKDF in the germline V gene (reference sequence). Unmatched junction bases numbered 8, after V lost 0 bases and J lost 10 bases.